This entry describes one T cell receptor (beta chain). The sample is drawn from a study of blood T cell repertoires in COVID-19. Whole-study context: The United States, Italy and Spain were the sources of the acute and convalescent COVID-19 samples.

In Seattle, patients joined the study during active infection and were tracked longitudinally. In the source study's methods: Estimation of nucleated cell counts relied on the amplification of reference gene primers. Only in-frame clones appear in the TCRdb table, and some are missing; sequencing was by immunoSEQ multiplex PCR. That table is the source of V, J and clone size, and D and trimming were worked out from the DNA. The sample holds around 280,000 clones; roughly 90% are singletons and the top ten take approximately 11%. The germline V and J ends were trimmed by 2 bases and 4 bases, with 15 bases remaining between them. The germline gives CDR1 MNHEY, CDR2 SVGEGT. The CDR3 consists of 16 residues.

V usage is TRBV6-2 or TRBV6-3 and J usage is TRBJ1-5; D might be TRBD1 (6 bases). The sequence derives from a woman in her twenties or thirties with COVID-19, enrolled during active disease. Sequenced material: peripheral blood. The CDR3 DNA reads TGTGCCAGCAGTTACCTTCCATGGGACACTAATCAGCCCCAGCATTTT. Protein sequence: CASSYLPWDTNQPQHF.